Shown below are 21 T cell receptor beta chains from a single sample sequenced in a study of shared clonotypes between healthy human individuals. The method was immunoSEQ multiplex PCR; TCRdb's version includes in-frame clones alone and lacks a portion of them. The sample includes over 2 million clones, 85% to 95% of them seen just once. Sequences were obtained from naive CD4+ T cells sorted from blood. Subset described: CD45RA+ positively selected. The source of these receptors is a man younger than 35 in good health.

The chain combines TRBV6-1 with TRBJ1-5; D ambiguous. The CDR3 totals 16 residues. V shed 3 bases and J shed 1 base, with 13 bases lying between them. Germline V gene data show CDR1 as MNHNS and CDR2 as SASEGT. The CDR3, as DNA: TGTGCCAGCAGTGAGTTTGGAGGGCGAAGCAATCAGCCCCAGCATTTT. It encodes CASSEFGGRSNQPQHF.

V gene TRBV18 combines with J gene TRBJ2-7; no reliable D call. The V gene's germline CDR1 is KGHSH and CDR2 LQKENI. V was shortened by 8 bases and J by 0 bases, with 14 bases between the two germline ends. The CDR3 consists of 14 residues. The chain's CDR3 is CASTVQRSSYEQYF. The CDR3 nucleotides are TGTGCCAGCACCGTACAGAGGAGCTCCTACGAGCAGTACTTC.

The chain carries TRBV7-9 and TRBJ1-2; 9 nucleotides align to TRBD1. The CDR3 is made up of 15 amino acids. CDR1 SEHNR and CDR2 FQNEAQ come from the germline V gene (reference sequence). J gave up 9 bases and V 11 bases, and 19 bases lay outside the gene matches. The CDR3 region is CASSVGTRDRDRYTF. DNA for the CDR3: TGTGCCTCAAGCGTGGGGACCCGGGACAGGGATCGCTACACCTTC.

The rearrangement joins TRBV7-8 to TRBJ2-7; TRBD1 matches at 11 bases. From germline, CDR1 is SGHVS and CDR2 FQNEAQ. The trim removed 4 bases at V and 4 bases at J, leaving 3 bases unmatched. The CDR3 is made up of 14 amino acids. The CDR3 nucleotides read TGTGCCAGCAGCTGGGACAGGGGGGCGTACGAGCAGTACTTC. It specifies CASSWDRGAYEQYF.

The sample holds many counts of this clone. V and J are TRBV18 and TRBJ1-5; 9 nucleotides align to TRBD1. The CDR3 is made up of 16 amino acids. Germline V lookup: CDR1 KGHSH, CDR2 LQKENI. V lost 4 bases, J lost 1 base, and 5 bases stayed unmatched. The CDR3 loop is CASSRTGGVSNQPQHF. CDR3 sequence (DNA): TGTGCCAGCTCACGTACAGGGGGCGTGAGCAATCAGCCCCAGCATTTT.

V usage is TRBV6-1 and J usage is TRBJ2-6; 9 nucleotides match TRBD1. There are 17 residues in the CDR3. V was pared by 4 bases and J by 0 bases, with 4 bases of the junction left unmatched. Looked up from germline, CDR1 is MNHNS and CDR2 is SASEGT. The chain's CDR3 is CASSAGTGSSGANVLTF. CDR3 in DNA: TGTGCCAGCAGTGCCGGGACAGGGAGCTCTGGGGCCAACGTCCTGACTTTC.

The V and J genes are TRBV5-1 and TRBJ1-2; weak D call: TRBD1 (5 bases). This CDR3 has 15 residues. The V gene's germline CDR1 is SGHRS and CDR2 YFSETQ. Trimming removed 4 bases from V and 8 bases from J, with 21 bases in between. The chain's CDR3 is CASSQDVTGTWGYTF. CDR3 in DNA: TGCGCCAGCAGCCAAGACGTAACCGGGACTTGGGGCTACACCTTC. Together with reference TRBV5-1 and TRBJ1-2, the CDR3 gives the full variable domain: KAGVTQTPRYLIKTRGQQVTLSCSPISGHRSVSWYQQTPGQGLQFLFEYFSETQRNKGNFPGRFSGRQFSNSRSEMNVSTLELGDSALYLCASSQDVTGTWGYTFGSGTRLTVV.

The CDR3 DNA reads as TGTGCCAGCAGCTCCGGACTAGAAGGCTCTAAGCAGTACTTC. Translated, it gives CASSSGLEGSKQYF. The rearrangement joins TRBV11-2 to TRBJ2-7; 7 bases are a match to TRBD2. CDR1 is SGHAT, CDR2 FQNNGV, per germline. V lost 4 bases to trimming and J lost 8 bases; unmatched junction nucleotides: 11. CDR3 length: 14 amino acids.

The chain carries TRBV2 and TRBJ1-3; 10 positions match TRBD1. The junction had 13 bases not matched to a gene; V was cut back by 2 bases and J by 0 bases. The CDR3 sequence is 20 residues long. Germline V gene lookup returns CDR1 SNHLY and CDR2 FYNNEI. For the CDR3, the DNA is TGTGCCAGCAGTGAAACTCCGGGACAGGGGTTTTCTAGCTCTGGAAACACCATATATTTT. It encodes CASSETPGQGFSSSGNTIYF. The full variable domain, its missing parts supplied by reference TRBV2 and TRBJ1-3, is EPEVTQTPSHQVTQMGQEVILRCVPISNHLYFYWYRQILGQKVEFLVSFYNNEISEKSEIFDDQFSVERPDGSNFTLKIRSTKLEDSAMYFCASSETPGQGFSSSGNTIYFGEGSWLTVV.

The chain links TRBV10-3 to TRBJ1-4, with D possibly matching TRBD1 (5 bases). CDR3 length: 13 amino acids. Germline CDR1 ENHRY, CDR2 SYGVKD. Trimming removed 8 bases at V and 7 bases at J, with 14 bases between. The CDR3 nucleotides read TGTGCCATCCGGGACTTTGGGAGTGAAAAACTGTTTTTT. It specifies CAIRDFGSEKLFF.

The chain employs TRBV7-9 and TRBJ1-2; a possible D gene is TRBD1 (5 bases). The CDR3 is made up of 15 amino acids. Germline V gives CDR1 SEHNR, CDR2 FQNEAQ (reference sequence). The ends were cut back, 6 bases at V and 2 bases at J, with 16 bases in the middle. The DNA of the CDR3 is TGTGCCAGCAGACGCCGGGGACCCACGAACTATGGCTACACCTTC. Protein: CASRRRGPTNYGYTF. Drawing the rest from reference TRBV7-9 and TRBJ1-2, the complete variable domain is DTGVSQNPRHKITKRGQNVTFRCDPISEHNRLYWYRQTLGQGPEFLTYFQNEAQLEKSRLLSDRFSAERPKGSFSTLEIQRTEQGDSAMYLCASRRRGPTNYGYTFGSGTRLTVV.

This chain uses TRBV4-3 with TRBJ2-2, with TRBD1 matching over 9 bases. V lost 1 base, J lost 5 bases, and 8 bases stayed unmatched. Germline CDR1 and CDR2: LGHNA and YSLEER. The CDR3 covers 17 residues. CDR3 loop: CASSQVPGQGYTGELFF. The CDR3 DNA reads as TGCGCCAGCAGCCAAGTACCGGGACAGGGATATACCGGGGAGCTGTTTTTT.

The chain has TRBV10-2 and TRBJ2-5, with 7 bases lining up with TRBD2. Germline V gene data show CDR1 as WSHSY and CDR2 as SAAADI. Trimming at V came to 4 bases and at J to 5 bases, leaving 10 bases not matched to a gene. The CDR3 loop spans 15 amino acids. CDR3 sequence reads: CASSAPGLPLETQYF. The DNA for the CDR3 is TGCGCCAGCAGTGCGCCGGGACTACCTTTGGAGACCCAGTACTTC.

The rearrangement joins TRBV2 to TRBJ1-3; 7 bases match TRBD1. With 7 bases clipped from V and 2 bases from J, the junction kept 8 bases outside the gene matches. The CDR3 totals 15 residues. From germline, CDR1 is SNHLY and CDR2 FYNNEI. The CDR3 nucleotides read TGTGCCAGCACCGAGGAGGGGGCGGCTGGAAACACCATATATTTT. It translates to CASTEEGAAGNTIYF.

V and J are TRBV6-6 and TRBJ1-5; 8 bases fit TRBD1. The germline CDR1 and CDR2 sequences are MNHNY and SVGAGI (reference sequence). Losses at the gene ends were 6 bases for V and 6 bases for J; bases not matched to a gene: 7. This CDR3 comprises 14 residues. CDR3 sequence reads: CASSPAGGGQPQHF. As DNA, the CDR3 is TGTGCCAGCAGCCCCGCAGGGGGCGGTCAGCCCCAGCATTTT.

The genes are TRBV6-1 and TRBJ1-2, with 7 bases matching TRBD1. CDR1 and CDR2 from the germline V gene are MNHNS and SASEGT. The CDR3 covers 15 residues. V lost 5 bases, J lost 5 bases, and 11 bases stayed unmatched. The CDR3 DNA follows: TGTGCCAGCAGTACTCGGGACAGCCCGATATATGGCTACACCTTC. It codes for CASSTRDSPIYGYTF.

The rearrangement joins TRBV10-3 to TRBJ2-2; 8 bases match TRBD1. CDR1 is ENHRY and CDR2 is SYGVKD in the germline V gene. V was pared by 2 bases and J by 4 bases, with 0 bases of the junction left unmatched. CDR3 length: 14 amino acids. CDR3 amino acids: CAISETGGTGELFF. The CDR3 DNA reads as TGTGCCATCAGTGAGACAGGGGGCACCGGGGAGCTGTTTTTT.

This chain uses TRBV5-1 with TRBJ2-3, with 10 bases lining up with TRBD2. The V gene end was trimmed by 1 base and the J gene end by 6 bases; junction bases not matched to a gene: 5. The CDR3 is made up of 15 amino acids. Germline V lookup: CDR1 SGHRS, CDR2 YFSETQ. In nucleotides, the CDR3 is TGCGCCAGCAGCTTGAGTAGCGGGGGGCCGGATACGCAGTATTTT. Translation gives CASSLSSGGPDTQYF.

V and J are TRBV5-1 and TRBJ2-1, with 8 positions matching TRBD2. The CDR3 length is 13 residues. Germline CDR1 reads SGHRS; CDR2 reads YFSETQ. Trimming at V came to 4 bases and at J to 10 bases, leaving 7 bases not matched to a gene. CDR3 DNA: TGCGCCAGCAGCCTCGGACTAGCAGAAGAGCAGTTCTTC. Its translation: CASSLGLAEEQFF.

The V call is TRBV27, the J call TRBJ2-3; 7 nucleotides line up with TRBD2. CDR1 and CDR2 (germline): MNHEY, SMNVEV (reference sequence). CDR3 length: 17 amino acids. V gave up 6 bases and J gave up 1 base; unmatched junction bases: 13. CDR3 nucleotide sequence: TGTGCCAGCAGAGGGATGAGGACGGGGGGTGGCACAGATACGCAGTATTTT. This sequence encodes CASRGMRTGGGTDTQYF.

V is TRBV28 and J is TRBJ2-5; 9 bases fit TRBD1. Per germline, CDR1 MDHEN and CDR2 SYDVKM. This CDR3 is built from 18 residues. J was trimmed by 5 bases and V by 2 bases; bases with no gene match: 15. The CDR3 reads CASSLGTGPGGEVETQYF. DNA for the CDR3: TGTGCCAGCAGTTTAGGGACAGGGCCCGGAGGAGAAGTGGAGACCCAGTACTTC.